A selection of T cell receptor beta chains follows, all from one sample in a study of identical twins. One entry per CDR3 protein results from TCRdb running MiXCR on the 5' RACE reads. This table holds 1,800,000 or so distinct CDR3 sequences, about 32% found once. The sequenced sample was cord blood. These receptors were obtained from a newborn girl in good health. Each CDR3 is given with its conserved first and last residue. D genes are given only for firm matches. Only part of the rows carry a size: once, few, many, or a class if the clone is expanded.

D gene	V gene	clone size	J gene	CDR3 DNA	CDR3 protein
TRBD2	TRBV7-8	-	TRBJ2-7	TGTGCCAGCAGCTTAGATCGCGGGGGGGAACGCGAGCAGTACTTC	CASSLDRGGEREQYF
-	TRBV5-1	few	TRBJ2-3	TGCGCCAGCAGCTTAAGGAGTTGGACAGATACGCAGTATTTT	CASSLRSWTDTQYF
TRBD2	TRBV6-4	-	TRBJ2-1	TGTGCCAGCAGTGACTATACTAGCGATGAGCAGTTCTTC	CASSDYTSDEQFF
-	TRBV5-1	many	TRBJ1-2	TGCGCCAGCAGCTTCGACCAAGGCTATGGCTACACCTTC	CASSFDQGYGYTF
TRBD2	TRBV29-1	-	TRBJ2-3	TGCAGCGTTGGCGGGGGGTCAAATACAGATACGCAGTATTTT	CSVGGGSNTDTQYF
-	TRBV7-2	-	TRBJ1-2	TGTGCCAGCAGCTTAGCGTGGAGACTCATTAACTATGGCTACACCTTC	CASSLAWRLINYGYTF
-	TRBV5-1	-	TRBJ2-1	TGCGCCAGCAGGGGGGCCGCCTACAATGAGCAGTTCTTC	CASRGAAYNEQFF
TRBD1	TRBV9	few	TRBJ2-3	TGTGCCAGCAGCGTAGCTGGAGGGGACAGGACAGATACGCAGTATTTT	CASSVAGGDRTDTQYF
-	TRBV9	-	TRBJ1-1	TGTGCCAGCAGCGTATCACAGGGAGTGACTGAAGCTTTCTTT	CASSVSQGVTEAFF
TRBD1	TRBV18	-	TRBJ1-5	TGTGCCAGCTCACCCCCGGGACAGGGGAGTCAGCCCCAGCATTTT	CASSPPGQGSQPQHF
-	TRBV2	-	TRBJ2-1	TGTGCCAGCAGTGAAGCGCTAACTATCACCTACAATGAGCAGTTCTTC	CASSEALTITYNEQFF
-	TRBV6-4	-	TRBJ2-2	TGTGCCCCCGGGAGAAGCCCGGAGCTGTTTTTT	CAPGRSPELFF
-	TRBV5-1	-	TRBJ2-1	TGCGCCAGCAGCCCTACCGGGACATGGATGAATGAGCAGTTCTTC	CASSPTGTWMNEQFF
TRBD2	TRBV5-1	-	TRBJ2-1	TGCGCCAGCAGCTTGGCTCTAGCGGGACCCTCCTACAATGAGCAGTTCTTC	CASSLALAGPSYNEQFF
-	TRBV6-5	-	TRBJ2-3	TGTGCCGGCAGTTACGGCAGCACAGATACGCAGTATTTT	CAGSYGSTDTQYF
TRBD2	TRBV2	few	TRBJ2-3	TGTGCCAGCAACTTAGGACTAGGTCCGCCAGATACGCAGTATTTT	CASNLGLGPPDTQYF
-	TRBV27	many	TRBJ2-7	TGTGCCAGCAGACCGAACTCAGGGGTCGAGCAGTACTTC	CASRPNSGVEQYF
TRBD1	TRBV24-1	few	TRBJ2-3	TGTGCCACCAGTGGCCCCGGGACAGGGCCCACAGATACGCAGTATTTT	CATSGPGTGPTDTQYF
-	TRBV7-8	-	TRBJ2-7	TGTGCCTGTTCCCGAATAGCGGATCCCTACGAGCAGTACTTC	CACSRIADPYEQYF
-	TRBV18	-	TRBJ2-5	TGTGCCAGCTCACCCGGATTAACCGAGGGGACCCAGTACTTC	CASSPGLTEGTQYF
TRBD1	TRBV5-6	-	TRBJ1-2	TGTGCCAGCAGCTCTCCCACTACCCTACAGGGGATTAACTATGGCTACACCTTC	CASSSPTTLQGINYGYTF
-	TRBV5-4	-	TRBJ2-1	TGTGCCAGCAGCGGACCGGGACCAGCGACCTACAATGAGCAGTTCTTC	CASSGPGPATYNEQFF
-	TRBV28	few	TRBJ1-2	TGTGCCAGCAGTTCGGCCTCTGGGACGTTGCGCCACTATGGCTACACCTTC	CASSSASGTLRHYGYTF
TRBD2	TRBV12-3/TRBV12-4	few	TRBJ2-3	TGTGCCAGCAGTCAGAGGACGACTAGCGGGGTTAGCACAGATACGCAGTATTTT	CASSQRTTSGVSTDTQYF
TRBD2	TRBV7-2	few	TRBJ2-5	TGTGCCAGCAGCTTAGTGTCTAGCGGGTCCGAGACCCAGTACTTC	CASSLVSSGSETQYF
-	TRBV4-2	-	TRBJ1-4	TGTGCCAGCAGCCAAGCCGCCCGGTGGCAGGCAGCCGAAAAACTGTTTTTT	CASSQAARWQAAEKLFF
-	TRBV6-5	-	TRBJ2-3	TGTGCCAGCAGTACGGACCTGCGCACAGATACGCAGTATTTT	CASSTDLRTDTQYF
-	TRBV7-2	-	TRBJ2-7	TGTGCCAGCAGCTTAGGTCTTTTTGCCTACGAGCAGTACTTC	CASSLGLFAYEQYF
-	TRBV4-2	many	TRBJ1-4	TGTGCCAGCAGCCCCAATGAGGGCAAGGCTGAAAAACTGTTTTTT	CASSPNEGKAEKLFF
-	TRBV11-2	few	TRBJ1-4	TGTGCCAGCAGCTTAAATTTTGCAACTAATGAAAAACTGTTTTTT	CASSLNFATNEKLFF
-	TRBV6-1	few	TRBJ1-5	TGTGCCAGCTCGGGGGGGAAGAATAGCAATCAGCCCCAGCATTTT	CASSGGKNSNQPQHF
-	TRBV5-5	-	TRBJ2-7	TGTGCCAGCAGCCTTGGAAAAGCCAGGGGATACGAGCAGTACTTC	CASSLGKARGYEQYF
-	TRBV12-5	few	TRBJ1-1	TGTGCTAGTGGCCGCGGCGGTTGGGGAGAAGCTTTCTTT	CASGRGGWGEAFF
-	TRBV4-1	few	TRBJ1-1	TGCGCCAGCAGCCTTCAGAGGGGGAACACTGAAGCTTTCTTT	CASSLQRGNTEAFF
-	TRBV19	many	TRBJ1-6	TGTGCCACTGCGAGCTCCTATAATTCACCCCTCCACTTT	CATASSYNSPLHF
-	TRBV24-1	few	TRBJ2-1	TGTGCCACCAGTGACCCCGGAGGGCCGGGGTACAATGAGCAGTTCTTC	CATSDPGGPGYNEQFF
-	TRBV20-1	-	TRBJ1-1	TGCAGTGCTAGTTTTAGGCAGGTACCCGTGAACACTGAAGCTTTCTTT	CSASFRQVPVNTEAFF
TRBD1	TRBV6-2/TRBV6-3	-	TRBJ2-1	TGTGCCAGCAGTTACCCCGGGACAGGGTCCTACAATGAGCAGTTCTTC	CASSYPGTGSYNEQFF
TRBD2	TRBV10-3	-	TRBJ2-7	TGTGCCATCAGAGTCAAGACCGGGACTAGCGGGGCCTACGAGCAGTACTTC	CAIRVKTGTSGAYEQYF
-	TRBV27	-	TRBJ1-1	TGTGCCAGCAGTTTATCGAGAGGGGTTGAAGCTTTCTTT	CASSLSRGVEAFF
-	TRBV20-1	-	TRBJ2-4	TGCAGTGTCTCCCCGGCCCCCCGGGGCAAAAACATTCAGTACTTC	CSVSPAPRGKNIQYF